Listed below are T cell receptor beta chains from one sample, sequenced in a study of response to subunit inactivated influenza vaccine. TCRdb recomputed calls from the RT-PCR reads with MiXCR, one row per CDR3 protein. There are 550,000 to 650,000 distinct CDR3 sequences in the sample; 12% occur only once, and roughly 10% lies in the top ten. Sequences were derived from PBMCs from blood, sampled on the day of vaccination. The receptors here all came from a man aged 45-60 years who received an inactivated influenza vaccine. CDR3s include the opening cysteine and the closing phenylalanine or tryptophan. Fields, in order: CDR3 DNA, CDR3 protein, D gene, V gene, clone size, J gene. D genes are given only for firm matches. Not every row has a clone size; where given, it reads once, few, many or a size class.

CDR3 DNA: TGCAGTGCTAGAGACGCGGGGGCCAGCGGTACGCAGTATTTT
CDR3 protein: CSARDAGASGTQYF
D gene: NA
V gene: TRBV20-1
clone size: few
J gene: TRBJ2-3

CDR3 DNA: TGCGCCAGCAGCTTGGAAGGGACGGGACTCTACGAGCAGTACTTC
CDR3 protein: CASSLEGTGLYEQYF
D gene: NA
V gene: TRBV5-1
clone size: many
J gene: TRBJ2-7

CDR3 DNA: TGTGCCAGCAGCCGACTAGCGGGAACCTACAATGAGCAGTTCTTC
CDR3 protein: CASSRLAGTYNEQFF
D gene: TRBD2
V gene: TRBV12-3/TRBV12-4
clone size: NA
J gene: TRBJ2-1

CDR3 DNA: TGTGCCACCAGCACCACCGCCGGGGGGCTTGAGTACTTC
CDR3 protein: CATSTTAGGLEYF
D gene: NA
V gene: TRBV15
clone size: few
J gene: TRBJ2-5

CDR3 DNA: TGTGCCAGCAGTTTAGCGTGGGGGCAGGGCACAGATACGCAGTATTTT
CDR3 protein: CASSLAWGQGTDTQYF
D gene: NA
V gene: TRBV12-3/TRBV12-4
clone size: many
J gene: TRBJ2-3

CDR3 DNA: TGCGCCAGCAGCGCCGGGACAGCTAACTATGGCTACACCTTC
CDR3 protein: CASSAGTANYGYTF
D gene: TRBD1
V gene: TRBV5-1
clone size: many
J gene: TRBJ1-2

CDR3 DNA: TGCGCCAGCAGCGACTCTCAGAAGACTGAAGCTTTCTTT
CDR3 protein: CASSDSQKTEAFF
D gene: NA
V gene: TRBV5-1
clone size: NA
J gene: TRBJ1-1

CDR3 DNA: TGTGCCAGCAGCTTAGTAGCGGGAGACACAGATACGCAGTATTTT
CDR3 protein: CASSLVAGDTDTQYF
D gene: TRBD2
V gene: TRBV7-9
clone size: many
J gene: TRBJ2-3

CDR3 DNA: TGTGCCATCAGTGATCCGGGAGGAGCATACGAGCAGTACTTC
CDR3 protein: CAISDPGGAYEQYF
D gene: TRBD2
V gene: TRBV10-3
clone size: NA
J gene: TRBJ2-7

CDR3 DNA: TGTGCCTCAAGGCTCTACGATGGGGAGACCCAGTACTTC
CDR3 protein: CASRLYDGETQYF
D gene: NA
V gene: TRBV10-3
clone size: NA
J gene: TRBJ2-5

CDR3 DNA: TGCGCCAGCAGCCAAGATGGGGGCGGGAGGGCCTTAACCGGGGAGCTGTTTTTT
CDR3 protein: CASSQDGGGRALTGELFF
D gene: TRBD2
V gene: TRBV4-3
clone size: NA
J gene: TRBJ2-2

CDR3 DNA: TGTGCCAGCAGTTTCCTGGATCCGAGGGGCTACACCTTC
CDR3 protein: CASSFLDPRGYTF
D gene: NA
V gene: TRBV6-5
clone size: few
J gene: TRBJ1-2

CDR3 DNA: TGTGCCAGCAGCTTTGGGACGGTCTCGCGGGAAAAACTGTTTTTT
CDR3 protein: CASSFGTVSREKLFF
D gene: NA
V gene: TRBV7-2
clone size: few
J gene: TRBJ1-4

CDR3 DNA: TGCGCCAGCAGCGCCCGACTTGGGAGCTCCTACAATGAGCAGTTCTTC
CDR3 protein: CASSARLGSSYNEQFF
D gene: NA
V gene: TRBV5-1
clone size: few
J gene: TRBJ2-1

CDR3 DNA: TGCGCCAGCAGCCCGGGAACGCTAGCGGGAGGGAATGAGCAGTTCTTC
CDR3 protein: CASSPGTLAGGNEQFF
D gene: TRBD2
V gene: TRBV4-3
clone size: many
J gene: TRBJ2-1

CDR3 DNA: TGCAGCGCTGGTGGAGCGGGGCGTGAGCAGTACTTC
CDR3 protein: CSAGGAGREQYF
D gene: TRBD2
V gene: TRBV29-1
clone size: NA
J gene: TRBJ2-7

CDR3 DNA: TGCGCCAGCAGCCAAGCGGGGGGCCATTGGGAGCAGTTCTTC
CDR3 protein: CASSQAGGHWEQFF
D gene: NA
V gene: TRBV4-1
clone size: NA
J gene: TRBJ2-1

CDR3 DNA: TGCAGTGCTTGGACAGCAACTAATGAAAAACTGTTTTTT
CDR3 protein: CSAWTATNEKLFF
D gene: NA
V gene: TRBV20-1
clone size: few
J gene: TRBJ1-4

CDR3 DNA: TGTGCCAGCAGCTGGGAAAGGCCTAACACTGAAGCTTTCTTT
CDR3 protein: CASSWERPNTEAFF
D gene: NA
V gene: TRBV6-1
clone size: few
J gene: TRBJ1-1

CDR3 DNA: TGTGCCAGCAGCTTATATGTATACAGGGTGAGCGAGACCCAGTACTTC
CDR3 protein: CASSLYVYRVSETQYF
D gene: NA
V gene: TRBV7-2
clone size: few
J gene: TRBJ2-5

CDR3 DNA: TGTGCCATCAGCGGCCCGGACACCGCCTACGAGCAGTACTTC
CDR3 protein: CAISGPDTAYEQYF
D gene: NA
V gene: TRBV10-3
clone size: many
J gene: TRBJ2-7

CDR3 DNA: TGTGCCTGGAGAGATCAGGGGAATGAGCAGTTCTTC
CDR3 protein: CAWRDQGNEQFF
D gene: NA
V gene: TRBV30
clone size: few
J gene: TRBJ2-1

CDR3 DNA: TGTGCCAGCAGCCTTAGCGGGCTCCAGTTCTTC
CDR3 protein: CASSLSGLQFF
D gene: TRBD2
V gene: TRBV7-2
clone size: few
J gene: TRBJ2-1

CDR3 DNA: TGTGCCAGCAGTTACTCGCAGGCTTCGGAACTGTTTTTT
CDR3 protein: CASSYSQASELFF
D gene: NA
V gene: TRBV6-2/TRBV6-3
clone size: NA
J gene: TRBJ1-4

CDR3 DNA: TGTGCCAGCAGCCAACCCGGGACATCCTACAATGAGCAGTTCTTC
CDR3 protein: CASSQPGTSYNEQFF
D gene: NA
V gene: TRBV11-1
clone size: few
J gene: TRBJ2-1

CDR3 DNA: TGTGCCAGCTCACCAGGGACAGGGGCGGCCGGGGCCGAGCAGTACTTC
CDR3 protein: CASSPGTGAAGAEQYF
D gene: TRBD1
V gene: TRBV18
clone size: NA
J gene: TRBJ2-7

CDR3 DNA: TGTGCCAGCGGCTTGGGGGTCTACGAGCAGTACTTC
CDR3 protein: CASGLGVYEQYF
D gene: NA
V gene: TRBV5-4
clone size: NA
J gene: TRBJ2-7

CDR3 DNA: TGTGCCAGCAGCAAACCGACCGGGACAGACTACGAGCAGTACTTC
CDR3 protein: CASSKPTGTDYEQYF
D gene: TRBD1
V gene: TRBV5-6
clone size: few
J gene: TRBJ2-7

CDR3 DNA: TGTGCCAGCAGTGAAGGAAGACAGGGACGCGAGCAGTACTTC
CDR3 protein: CASSEGRQGREQYF
D gene: TRBD1
V gene: TRBV2
clone size: NA
J gene: TRBJ2-7

CDR3 DNA: TGCGCCAGCAGCCAGCAGGGGGGGTTTTCGGATGGCTACACCTTC
CDR3 protein: CASSQQGGFSDGYTF
D gene: TRBD1
V gene: TRBV5-1
clone size: few
J gene: TRBJ1-2

CDR3 DNA: TGTGCCAGCAGCTACAGACTTAACACTGAAGCTTTCTTT
CDR3 protein: CASSYRLNTEAFF
D gene: NA
V gene: TRBV6-5
clone size: NA
J gene: TRBJ1-1

CDR3 DNA: TGTGCCAGCAGTTTAAGGGGGGTATTGGCTGAAGCTTTCTTT
CDR3 protein: CASSLRGVLAEAFF
D gene: NA
V gene: TRBV27
clone size: NA
J gene: TRBJ1-1

CDR3 DNA: TGTGCCAGCAGACAAGGACTAGCGGGAGCCCTCGGTGGTGAGCAGTTCTTC
CDR3 protein: CASRQGLAGALGGEQFF
D gene: TRBD2
V gene: TRBV7-9
clone size: NA
J gene: TRBJ2-1

CDR3 DNA: TGTGCCAGCAGTTACCAGGTAGCGGGGGGAGATACGCAGTATTTT
CDR3 protein: CASSYQVAGGDTQYF
D gene: TRBD2
V gene: TRBV6-5
clone size: few
J gene: TRBJ2-3

CDR3 DNA: TGTGCCAGCAGCCTCTCTTGGTCGCAGGCTAGCTCCTACGAGCAGTACTTC
CDR3 protein: CASSLSWSQASSYEQYF
D gene: NA
V gene: TRBV12-3/TRBV12-4
clone size: NA
J gene: TRBJ2-7

CDR3 DNA: TGTGCCAGCAGCTTAGGTCTTACAAATGAGCAGTTCTTC
CDR3 protein: CASSLGLTNEQFF
D gene: NA
V gene: TRBV7-2
clone size: few
J gene: TRBJ2-1

CDR3 DNA: TGTGCCAGCCTCCTCGGGGAAAATTCACCCCTCCACTTT
CDR3 protein: CASLLGENSPLHF
D gene: NA
V gene: TRBV6-2/TRBV6-3
clone size: NA
J gene: TRBJ1-6

CDR3 DNA: TGTGCCAGCAGTCCCGGGACAGACAATTTCAATGAGCAGTTCTTC
CDR3 protein: CASSPGTDNFNEQFF
D gene: TRBD1
V gene: TRBV12-3/TRBV12-4
clone size: many
J gene: TRBJ2-1

CDR3 DNA: TGTGCCAGCAGCGCGACTAGCCCCGGGGAGCTGTTTTTT
CDR3 protein: CASSATSPGELFF
D gene: TRBD2
V gene: TRBV9
clone size: many
J gene: TRBJ2-2

CDR3 DNA: TGTGCCAGCAGTTTTTCCACAGGGGGCACTGAAGCTTTCTTT
CDR3 protein: CASSFSTGGTEAFF
D gene: TRBD1
V gene: TRBV12-3/TRBV12-4
clone size: many
J gene: TRBJ1-1

CDR3 DNA: TGCAGCGTTAAGATAGGGGTCCAGTCCTACGAGCAGTACTTC
CDR3 protein: CSVKIGVQSYEQYF
D gene: NA
V gene: TRBV29-1
clone size: many
J gene: TRBJ2-7

CDR3 DNA: TGTGCCAGCTCACCAAACGGCAGGGGGATAGAGACCCAGTACTTC
CDR3 protein: CASSPNGRGIETQYF
D gene: TRBD1
V gene: TRBV18
clone size: NA
J gene: TRBJ2-5

CDR3 DNA: TGTGCCAGCAGTTTAAGGGGGCTGGGCGGGATCCTAGATACGCAGTATTTT
CDR3 protein: CASSLRGLGGILDTQYF
D gene: NA
V gene: TRBV12-3/TRBV12-4
clone size: NA
J gene: TRBJ2-3

CDR3 DNA: TGTGCCAGCAGTTTTAACAGGGCAGGGGAAGCTTTCTTT
CDR3 protein: CASSFNRAGEAFF
D gene: NA
V gene: TRBV27
clone size: NA
J gene: TRBJ1-1

CDR3 DNA: TGTGCCAGCAGTACCTGGAATAGCAATGAGCAGTTCTTC
CDR3 protein: CASSTWNSNEQFF
D gene: NA
V gene: TRBV27
clone size: few
J gene: TRBJ2-1

CDR3 DNA: TGTGCCAGCAGCCAAGATGTGGGGGGGAGTTACGAGCAGTACTTC
CDR3 protein: CASSQDVGGSYEQYF
D gene: TRBD2
V gene: TRBV3-1
clone size: few
J gene: TRBJ2-7

CDR3 DNA: TGTGCCAGTACCCCAGGTTGGACGGACATTCAGTACTTC
CDR3 protein: CASTPGWTDIQYF
D gene: NA
V gene: TRBV19
clone size: many
J gene: TRBJ2-4

CDR3 DNA: TGTGCCAGCAGTTACTTGGGGACTAGCGGGGACAATGAGCAGTTCTTC
CDR3 protein: CASSYLGTSGDNEQFF
D gene: TRBD2
V gene: TRBV6-2/TRBV6-3
clone size: few
J gene: TRBJ2-1

CDR3 DNA: TGCAGCGGAGGGGGGCAGGGATACGAGCAGTACTTC
CDR3 protein: CSGGGQGYEQYF
D gene: NA
V gene: TRBV29-1
clone size: few
J gene: TRBJ2-7